The entry that follows covers one TCR beta chain sequence. This sample stems from a study of blood T cell repertoires in COVID-19. Overall study: Material from acute and convalescent COVID-19 was sourced from the United States, Italy and Spain. PBMCs, B-cell-depleted T cells, or T cells were the source of the cDNA or gDNA that made up the material.

The V and J ends lost 7 bases and 13 bases respectively, with 34 bases between them. There are 17 residues in the CDR3. CDR1 and CDR2 from the germline V gene are MGHDK and SYGVNS. In the source study's methods: For nucleated cells, counts were estimated from reference gene primer amplification. The table came from immunoSEQ multiplex PCR; TCRdb's copy has only in-frame clones and leaves some out. V and J calls and clone size are copied from that table; D and trimming were computed from the DNA. The sample carries roughly 380,000 clones, 89% recorded once. Source material: peripheral blood. This receptor was identified in a woman aged 55-70 years with COVID-19, enrolled during active disease. V gene TRBV25-1 combines with J gene TRBJ1-2; D is unclear. CDR3 coding DNA: TGTGCCAGCAATACCTCGATCCGGGGAACCCATTCGTATGGAGGCACCTTC. Encoded protein: CASNTSIRGTHSYGGTF.